This TCR beta chain was recovered during a study of T-cell reconstitution after alpha-beta-depleted transplantation in children. Study-wide results and caveats: By about two months after transplant, alpha-beta T cells reportedly arose from several hundred graft clones that had expanded.

Using unique molecular identifiers, the investigators prepared the TCRbeta library. MiXCR, applied by TCRdb to the PCR reads, yields one record per CDR3 protein. The data hold around 580,000 distinct CDR3 sequences, with around 23% observed a single time. Germline values: CDR1 SNHLY, CDR2 FYNNEI. V lost 7 bases and J 0 bases, leaving 12 bases between the germline ends. The CDR3 length is 14 residues. Worth noting for this clonotype: Its antigen is not known.

Here the sequenced sample was PBMCs, mostly from graft donor cells, taken 360 days after TCRalphabeta/CD19-depleted stem cell transplant. The receptor comes from a boy under two years old who had a stem cell transplant for acute myeloid leukemia, so the T cells may come from the graft donor. The V and J genes are TRBV2 and TRBJ2-5, with a possible D match to TRBD1 (6 bases). The CDR3 reads CASNPRQDQETQYF. CDR3 DNA sequence: TGTGCCAGCAATCCCCGACAGGACCAAGAGACCCAGTACTTC.